This TCR beta chain was found in a study of control samples from healthy donors and cancer patients. Germline-derived CDR1 and CDR2 are LNHDA and SQIVND (reference sequence). The CDR3 spans 13 residues. Losses at the gene ends were 1 base for V and 8 bases for J; bases not matched to a gene: 4. Profiling relied on immunoSEQ multiplex PCR, and the TCRdb table lists in-frame clones only, not all of them. This repertoire shows about 120,000 clones, 92% found once; its top ten account for 0.55% to 0.6%. V is TRBV19 and J is TRBJ1-2, with 7 bases aligning to TRBD1. Material: PBMCs. The sequence derives from a man older than 75 with head and neck cancer. The CDR3 nucleotides read TGTGCCAGTAGTATAGCCAGGGGGTACGGCTACACCTTC. Residues: CASSIARGYGYTF.